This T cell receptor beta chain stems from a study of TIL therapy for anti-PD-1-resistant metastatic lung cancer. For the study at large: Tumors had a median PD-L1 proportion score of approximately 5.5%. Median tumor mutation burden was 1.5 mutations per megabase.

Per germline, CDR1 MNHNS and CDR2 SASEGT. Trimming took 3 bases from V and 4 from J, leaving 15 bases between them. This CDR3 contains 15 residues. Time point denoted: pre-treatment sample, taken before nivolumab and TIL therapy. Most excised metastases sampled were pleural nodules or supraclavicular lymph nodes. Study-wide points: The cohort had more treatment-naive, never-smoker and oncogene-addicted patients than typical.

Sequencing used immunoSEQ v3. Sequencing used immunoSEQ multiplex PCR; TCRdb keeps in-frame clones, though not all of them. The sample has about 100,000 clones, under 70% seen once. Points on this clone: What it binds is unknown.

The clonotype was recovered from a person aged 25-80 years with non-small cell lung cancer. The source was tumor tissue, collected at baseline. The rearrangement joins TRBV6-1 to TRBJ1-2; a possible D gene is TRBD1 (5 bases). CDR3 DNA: TGTGCCAGCAGTGATAATGGCATCGGGACCTATGGCTACACCTTC. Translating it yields CASSDNGIGTYGYTF.